The 28 T cell receptor beta chains presented below share a single source sample, sequenced in a study of chemoradiotherapy in HPV16-positive cancers. Generated by immunoSEQ multiplex PCR, the TCRdb table keeps only in-frame clones and is missing some. The sample has about 14,000 clones, under 85% seen once. This material was acquired from a patient who underwent chemoradiotherapy. Receptor source: a human donor with HPV-associated anogenital cancer.

V usage is TRBV27 and J usage is TRBJ2-3, with 7 bases aligning to TRBD1. The CDR3 runs to 14 residues. The germline V gene encodes CDR1 MNHEY and CDR2 SMNVEV (reference sequence). V trimming: 6 bases; J trimming: 4 bases; junction bases outside the gene matches: 7. The CDR3 DNA reads TGTGCCAGCAGGCAAGACAGGGTACCAGATACGCAGTATTTT. Translating gives CASRQDRVPDTQYF.

The J gene is TRBJ1-1, the V gene TRBV6-1; D is ambiguous. The CDR3 sequence is 16 residues long. V dropped 3 bases and J dropped 0 bases, with 14 bases sitting between them. CDR1 is MNHNS, CDR2 SASEGT, per germline. CDR3 residues: CASSDGRVGLNTEAFF. CDR3 DNA: TGTGCCAGCAGTGATGGGAGGGTGGGGTTGAACACTGAAGCTTTCTTT.

Only one count was recorded for this clone. The rearrangement joins TRBV13 to TRBJ2-1; 8 positions match TRBD2. The CDR3 is 15 residues long. Per germline, CDR1 PRHDT and CDR2 FYEKMQ (reference sequence). The ends lost 3 bases at V and 5 bases at J; junction bases unmatched: 6. The CDR3 loop is CASSFAGTRDNEQFF. As DNA, the CDR3 is TGTGCCAGCAGCTTTGCTGGGACTAGAGACAATGAGCAGTTCTTC.

This clone was seen only once. This chain uses TRBV2 with TRBJ1-2; no firm D call. Germline assignment: CDR1 SNHLY and CDR2 FYNNEI. V shed 11 bases and J shed 1 base, with 17 bases lying between them. The CDR3 has 14 amino acids. The CDR3 nucleotides are TGTGCCTCTGGGGATGCAGACATTAACTATGGCTACACCTTC. It codes for CASGDADINYGYTF. The entire variable domain, with the rest obtained from reference TRBV2 and TRBJ1-2, is as follows: EPEVTQTPSHQVTQMGQEVILRCVPISNHLYFYWYRQILGQKVEFLVSFYNNEISEKSEIFDDQFSVERPDGSNFTLKIRSTKLEDSAMYFCASGDADINYGYTFGSGTRLTVV.

This clone was observed a few times. The genes are TRBV4-1 and TRBJ2-7; D ambiguous. Germline V gives CDR1 MGHRA, CDR2 YSYEKL. V gave up 2 bases and J gave up 0 bases, with 14 bases separating them. This CDR3 is 16 amino acids long. The CDR3 protein is CASSQISDSDSYEQYF. The CDR3 bases are TGCGCCAGCAGCCAAATCTCTGACTCCGACTCCTACGAGCAGTACTTC.

The rearrangement uses TRBV7-8 and TRBJ1-2, with D hard to call. Germline CDR1 reads SGHVS; CDR2 reads FQNEAQ. V dropped 5 bases and J dropped 2 bases, with 12 bases sitting between them. This CDR3 region has 14 residues. CDR3 in DNA: TGTGCCAGCAGCCCCCGCTGGGGAAACTATGGCTACACCTTC. Amino acid sequence: CASSPRWGNYGYTF.

This chain uses TRBV5-6 with TRBJ2-1; 10 bases fit TRBD2. This CDR3 has 16 residues. Losses at the gene ends were 4 bases for V and 3 bases for J; bases not matched to a gene: 7. Germline lookup yields CDR1 SGHDT and CDR2 YYEEEE. The CDR3 bases are TGTGCCAGCAGCGAATCCGGGACTAGCGTCTACAATGAGCAGTTCTTC. This translates into CASSESGTSVYNEQFF.

J is TRBJ1-2 and V is TRBV27; D may be TRBD1 (5 bases). V lost 2 bases and J 7 bases, leaving 11 bases between the germline ends. The CDR3 is made up of 13 amino acids. Germline CDR1 is MNHEY and CDR2 is SMNVEV (reference sequence). The CDR3 DNA follows: TGTGCCAGCAGTTTAGCGCAGGGAAGTGGCTACACCTTC. It specifies CASSLAQGSGYTF.

The rearrangement links TRBV4-1 to TRBJ2-5; D gene uncertain. V was shortened by 0 bases and J by 8 bases, with 16 bases between the two germline ends. The CDR3 length is 15 residues. The germline V gene encodes CDR1 MGHRA and CDR2 YSYEKL. The CDR3: CASSQEPVALSTQYF. The CDR3 nucleotides read TGCGCCAGCAGCCAAGAGCCCGTGGCCCTTTCCACCCAGTACTTC.

This clone came up once. This chain connects TRBV19 to TRBJ1-2; D perhaps matches TRBD1 (5 bases). This CDR3 comprises 15 residues. V shed 6 bases and J shed 3 bases, with 17 bases lying between them. In germline, CDR1 is LNHDA, CDR2 SQIVND (reference sequence). CDR3 in DNA: TGTGCCAGTAGGACCTATAGCAGGGACTACTATGGCTACACCTTC. As protein: CASRTYSRDYYGYTF.

The chain carries TRBV18 and TRBJ2-7; a possible D gene is TRBD2 (6 bases). The CDR3 is 13 amino acids. Trimming removed 3 bases from V and 0 bases from J, with 6 bases in between. Germline CDR1 KGHSH, CDR2 LQKENI. The CDR3 loop reads CASSPTSSYEQYF. The CDR3 nucleotides are TGTGCCAGCTCACCGACTAGCTCCTACGAGCAGTACTTC. Full variable domain (rest looked up from reference TRBV18 and TRBJ2-7): NAGVMQNPRHLVRRRGQEARLRCSPMKGHSHVYWYRQLPEEGLKFMVYLQKENIIDESGMPKERFSAEFPKEGPSILRIQQVVRGDSAAYFCASSPTSSYEQYFGPGTRLTVT.

The rearrangement links TRBV2 to TRBJ1-1; 8 nucleotides match TRBD1. From germline, CDR1 is SNHLY and CDR2 FYNNEI. V shed 9 bases and J 4 bases; nucleotides not matched to a gene: 4. The CDR3 runs 12 residues. The CDR3 sequence is CASRQGTTEAFF. DNA of the CDR3: TGTGCCAGTAGACAGGGGACCACTGAAGCTTTCTTT.

The CDR3, as DNA: TGTGCCAGCAGCCGACAGCCGAATCAGCCCCAGCATTTT. Residues: CASSRQPNQPQHF. The rearrangement joins TRBV6-1 to TRBJ1-5; D is perhaps TRBD1 (5 bases). V lost 6 bases to trimming and J lost 4 bases, with 10 bases between them. This CDR3 has 13 residues. The germline gives CDR1 MNHNS, CDR2 SASEGT.

This clone appeared a single time. The chain couples TRBV5-1 to TRBJ2-3, with 7 bases fitting TRBD1. The CDR3 extends over 15 amino acids. The germline V gene encodes CDR1 SGHRS and CDR2 YFSETQ. Trimming cost V 4 bases and J 2 bases; bases outside gene matches: 7. For the CDR3, the DNA is TGCGCCAGCAGCGGCGGACAGGTCTTCACAGATACGCAGTATTTT. This encodes CASSGGQVFTDTQYF.

The chain joins TRBV4-1 to TRBJ1-2; TRBD1 aligns across 9 bases. Trimming removed 0 bases from V and 4 bases from J; junction bases left unmatched: 9. The CDR3 is 17 residues long. The germline gives CDR1 MGHRA, CDR2 YSYEKL. In DNA form, the CDR3 reads TGCGCCAGCAGCCAAGATGGTAGGACAGGGGTCTTCTATGGCTACACCTTC. This sequence encodes CASSQDGRTGVFYGYTF.

This clone was seen more than once but under ten times. This sequence joins TRBV10-1 and TRBJ2-1, with 7 bases fitting TRBD2. This CDR3 region has 15 residues. The ends lost 0 bases at V and 8 bases at J; junction bases unmatched: 7. CDR1 and CDR2 from the germline V gene are WNHNN and SYGVQD (reference sequence). In DNA, the CDR3 is TGCGCCAGCAGTGAGTCCCTAGCGGCGGGTCATGAGCAGTTCTTC. It yields the protein CASSESLAAGHEQFF.

By sample fraction, this clone is large. The chain joins TRBV29-1 to TRBJ2-1, with 7 bases identical to TRBD2. V lost 0 bases, J lost 0 bases, and 5 bases stayed unmatched. Germline CDR1 and CDR2: SQVTM and ANQGSEA. This CDR3 region has 16 residues. The CDR3 here is CSVEDLLADSYNEQFF. For the CDR3, the DNA is TGCAGCGTTGAAGATCTGCTAGCGGACTCCTACAATGAGCAGTTCTTC.

V gene TRBV10-2 combines with J gene TRBJ2-5; D not certain. The DNA end is a closer match to TRBJ2-7, so the J assignment may be wrong. The CDR3 has 14 amino acids. Germline V gene sequence: CDR1 WSHSY, CDR2 SAAADI. The CDR3 nucleotides read TGCGCCAGCAGTGAGTCAGGCCGCTCCTACGAGCAGTACTTC. Amino acids: CASSESGRSYEQYF.

This chain uses TRBV10-1 with TRBJ2-5, with 11 bases that match TRBD2. The CDR3 contains 16 residues. V was pared by 11 bases and J by 0 bases, with 11 bases of the junction left unmatched. Germline V gene sequence: CDR1 WNHNN, CDR2 SYGVQD (reference sequence). This CDR3 is CAPREGLAEDQETQYF. DNA of the CDR3: TGCGCCCCCAGGGAGGGACTAGCGGAGGACCAAGAGACCCAGTACTTC.

This clone came up once. The V gene is TRBV9, the J gene TRBJ2-2; 9 nucleotides match TRBD2. The CDR3 is made up of 19 amino acids. J was trimmed by 4 bases and V by 0 bases; bases with no gene match: 13. The germline V gene has CDR1 SGDLS and CDR2 YYNGEE. CDR3 sequence reads: CASSVATRGLAGFTGELFF. In DNA, the CDR3 is TGTGCCAGCAGCGTAGCTACTCGTGGGCTAGCGGGATTCACCGGGGAGCTGTTTTTT.

The V call is TRBV19, the J call TRBJ1-1; the D is unclear. From germline, CDR1 is LNHDA and CDR2 SQIVND (reference sequence). The V end was cut by 0 bases, the J end by 6 bases, with 11 bases between. There are 14 residues in the CDR3. Here the CDR3 reads CASSIDPATSEAFF. The CDR3 DNA reads TGTGCCAGTAGTATAGATCCAGCCACCTCTGAAGCTTTCTTT.

The chain has TRBV29-1 and TRBJ2-1; TRBD2 is a possible D gene (5 bases). CDR1 SQVTM and CDR2 ANQGSEA come from the germline V gene. CDR3 length: 14 amino acids. Trimming took 7 bases from V and 4 from J, leaving 17 bases between them. CDR3 DNA: TGCAGCGGCGGACCCCGAGGCGGGTACAATGAGCAGTTCTTC. This encodes CSGGPRGGYNEQFF.

This clone was counted only a few times. This chain links TRBV9 with TRBJ1-3; D may be TRBD1 (5 bases). The CDR3 contains 14 residues. Trimming left V 4 bases short and J 0 bases short, with 8 bases between. CDR1 and CDR2 (germline): SGDLS, YYNGEE. The CDR3 is CASSTGASGNTIYF. The DNA of the CDR3 is TGTGCCAGCAGCACAGGCGCCTCTGGAAACACCATATATTTT.

The chain recombines TRBV9 with TRBJ1-3; D call uncertain. CDR1 is SGDLS, CDR2 YYNGEE, per germline. The length of the CDR3 is 14 residues. V dropped 4 bases and J dropped 4 bases, with 12 bases sitting between them. The CDR3 spells CASSPQDLGNTIYF. The CDR3 DNA is TGTGCCAGCAGCCCCCAGGACTTGGGAAACACCATATATTTT.

The chain joins TRBV5-1 to TRBJ2-2; the match to TRBD1 covers 8 bases. This CDR3 contains 18 residues. From germline, CDR1 is SGHRS and CDR2 YFSETQ. The junction had 15 bases not matched to a gene; V was cut back by 3 bases and J by 5 bases. CDR3 amino acids: CASSSLRRTGLMTGELFF. CDR3 sequence (DNA): TGCGCCAGCAGCTCCCTACGGCGGACAGGGTTGATGACCGGGGAGCTGTTTTTT.

The chain uses TRBV6-5 and TRBJ2-3; 10 bases align to TRBD2. Germline-derived CDR1 and CDR2 are MNHEY and SVGAGI. This CDR3 spans 15 amino acids. V gave up 4 bases and J gave up 4 bases; unmatched junction bases: 5. The CDR3 sequence is CASSLLAGTPDTQYF. The CDR3 bases are TGTGCCAGCAGTTTACTAGCGGGGACGCCAGATACGCAGTATTTT.

This chain joins TRBV11-3 and TRBJ2-3; D is uncertain. The CDR3 runs to 15 residues. V was cut by 2 bases and J by 1 base, with 10 bases left in between. The germline V gene encodes CDR1 SGHNT and CDR2 YENEEA. The CDR3 loop reads CASSLLFGGTDTQYF. The CDR3 DNA is TGTGCCAGCAGCTTATTGTTTGGGGGCACAGATACGCAGTATTTT.

The chain couples TRBV11-2 to TRBJ2-1; a possible D gene is TRBD2 (6 bases). From germline, CDR1 is SGHAT and CDR2 FQNNGV. V was pared by 3 bases and J by 12 bases, with 15 bases between. The CDR3 runs 13 residues. The CDR3 loop reads CASSFGVGGTQFF. Here the CDR3 DNA reads TGTGCCAGCAGCTTCGGGGTAGGCGGGACGCAGTTCTTC.